A single sample gave rise to the 15 T cell receptor beta chains below, sequenced in a study of identical twins. TCRdb reprocessed the 5' RACE reads via MiXCR and lists one record per CDR3 protein. The data hold over 200,000 distinct CDR3 sequences, with around 9.6% observed a single time. Sequenced sample: memory (CD45RO+) T cells sorted from blood. These receptors were collected from a woman aged 18-35 years in good health.

This clonotype was seen many times. V is TRBV4-2 and J is TRBJ2-5; TRBD2 might be the D (6 bases). V was clipped by 0 bases and J by 0 bases, with 11 bases between them. The CDR3 consists of 16 residues. The germline V gene has CDR1 LGHNA and CDR2 YNFKEQ. Written as DNA, the CDR3 is TGTGCCAGCAGCCAAGAAAGGACTAAGTACCAAGAGACCCAGTACTTC. Translated, it gives CASSQERTKYQETQYF.

The gene calls are TRBV7-9 and TRBJ1-2, with unresolved D. This CDR3 region has 12 residues. Between the trimmed V and J ends, which lost 5 bases and 3 bases, there was a span of 7 bases. The germline CDR1 and CDR2 sequences are SEHNR and FQNEAQ (reference sequence). CDR3 region: CASSPADYGYTF. CDR3 bases: TGTGCCAGCAGCCCCGCAGACTATGGCTACACCTTC.

The chain uses TRBV5-1 and TRBJ1-1, with unresolved D. The CDR3 consists of 14 residues. The germline gives CDR1 SGHRS, CDR2 YFSETQ. V gave up 0 bases and J gave up 3 bases, with 9 bases separating them. CDR3 in amino acids: CASSLGGEYTEAFF. The CDR3 nucleotides read TGCGCCAGCAGCTTGGGGGGTGAGTACACTGAAGCTTTCTTT.

This clonotype was found a few times. V and J are TRBV20-1 and TRBJ2-5, with 8 bases aligning to TRBD1. The CDR3 covers 17 residues. Germline V lookup: CDR1 DFQATT, CDR2 SNEGSKA (reference sequence). J lost 2 bases, V lost 4 bases, and 15 bases had no gene match. Written as DNA, the CDR3 is TGCAGTGCTACCCGACAGGGGACTCTCTTAGGGCAAGAGACCCAGTACTTC. Encoded protein: CSATRQGTLLGQETQYF.

This clonotype was recorded many times. The chain employs TRBV12-3 or TRBV12-4 and TRBJ2-7, with 7 bases lining up with TRBD2. This CDR3 has 14 residues. Germline trimming cut 4 bases from V and 0 bases from J; bases unmatched to any gene: 3. The CDR3 is CASSWRGTSYEQYF. The CDR3 coding sequence is TGTGCCAGCAGTTGGCGGGGGACCTCCTACGAGCAGTACTTC.

This clonotype showed up many times. This rearrangement joins TRBV12-3 or TRBV12-4 to TRBJ2-5; TRBD1 agrees at 7 bases. The CDR3 is 16 residues long. Trimming cost V 6 bases and J 1 base; bases outside gene matches: 11. In nucleotides, the CDR3 is TGTGCCAGCAGCAATTATAGGACAGGTCGCCAAGAGACCCAGTACTTC. This codes for CASSNYRTGRQETQYF.

This clonotype was recorded a few times. The chain combines TRBV6-5 with TRBJ2-2, with 12 bases fitting TRBD2. J gave up 5 bases and V 4 bases, and 5 bases lay outside the gene matches. Germline values: CDR1 MNHEY, CDR2 SVGAGI. CDR3 length equals 16 residues. The CDR3 DNA is TGTGCCAGCAGTTCCCACCTAGCGGGGGGGACCGGGGAGCTGTTTTTT. Protein sequence: CASSSHLAGGTGELFF.

This clonotype turned up a few times. CDR3 amino acids: CASSPRTGFHGYTF. The CDR3 DNA reads as TGTGCCAGCTCACCACGAACGGGGTTCCATGGCTACACCTTC. This chain links TRBV18 with TRBJ1-2, with no clear D. Germline CDR1 KGHSH, CDR2 LQKENI. The CDR3 is made up of 14 amino acids. With 1 base removed from V and 6 bases from J, the gap between germline ends came to 12 bases.

The chain has TRBV20-1 and TRBJ1-1; D gene unclear. Germline V lookup: CDR1 DFQATT, CDR2 SNEGSKA (reference sequence). V was trimmed by 4 bases and J by 7 bases, leaving 16 bases between them. The CDR3 length is 13 residues. CDR3 nucleotide sequence: TGCAGTGCTAAAGCGCAGAGAACGGTTGAAGCTTTCTTT. Translated: CSAKAQRTVEAFF.

The chain uses TRBV7-9 and TRBJ2-5; possible D gene TRBD2, 5 bases. The germline CDR1 and CDR2 sequences are SEHNR and FQNEAQ (reference sequence). The CDR3 is 13 amino acids. Between the trimmed V and J ends, which lost 1 base and 5 bases, there was a span of 8 bases. The CDR3 region is CASSLGSVETQYF. DNA for the CDR3: TGTGCCAGCAGCTTAGGTAGCGTTGAGACCCAGTACTTC.

The chain recombines TRBV3-1 with TRBJ2-5; 8 nucleotides match TRBD2. J lost 3 bases, V lost 5 bases, and 26 bases had no gene match. The CDR3 spans 21 residues. The germline V gene has CDR1 LGHDT and CDR2 YNNKEL (reference sequence). The CDR3, as DNA: TGTGCCAGCAGCTCCCCAAGGGAGGGAAGAGGAAATAGCGGGGAAAAAGAGACCCAGTACTTC. It specifies CASSSPREGRGNSGEKETQYF.

The chain recombines TRBV18 with TRBJ1-2; tentative D call: TRBD1 (6 bases). This CDR3 region has 14 residues. V shed 3 bases and J shed 8 bases, with 16 bases lying between them. Germline V CDR1 and CDR2: KGHSH, LQKENI. The CDR3 sequence: CASSPSEQGLGYTF. The CDR3 nucleotides are TGTGCCAGCTCACCGTCAGAACAGGGACTCGGCTACACCTTC.

This clonotype was found many times. The V call is TRBV7-9, the J call TRBJ1-5, with TRBD1 identical over 9 bases. CDR3 length: 15 amino acids. Germline CDR1 and CDR2: SEHNR and FQNEAQ (reference sequence). With V trimmed by 1 base and J by 2 bases, 0 bases remained unmatched. Here the CDR3 reads CASSLGTGGNQPQHF. CDR3 bases: TGTGCCAGCAGCTTAGGGACAGGGGGCAATCAGCCCCAGCATTTT.

The chain carries TRBV7-2 and TRBJ2-1; D not certain. V was pared by 3 bases and J by 8 bases, with 11 bases between. The CDR3 extends over 13 amino acids. Germline CDR1 is SGHTA and CDR2 is FQGNSA. This CDR3 is CASSFRIRDEQFF. Here the CDR3 DNA reads TGTGCCAGCAGCTTTAGAATACGGGATGAGCAGTTCTTC.

This chain joins TRBV20-1 and TRBJ2-7, with D possibly matching TRBD2 (5 bases). Per germline, CDR1 DFQATT and CDR2 SNEGSKA (reference sequence). The length of the CDR3 is 12 residues. The CDR3 region has the DNA TGCAGCGTTAAGCGGTATTCCTACGAGCAGTACTTC. Its translation is CSVKRYSYEQYF.